This TCR beta chain is drawn from a study of OX40 agonist ivuxolimab in advanced cancers. The length of the CDR3 is 14 residues. Germline CDR1 LGHNA, CDR2 YNFKEQ. Trimming stripped 0 bases from V and 3 bases from J, with 7 bases between. Using immunoSEQ multiplex PCR, the repertoire was profiled, and TCRdb retains in-frame clones only, with some absent. The table shows some 57,000 clones, with about 90% occurring only once. The sequence was collected from an adult with an advanced solid tumor such as melanoma, head and neck, liver or kidney cancer. The chain carries TRBV4-2 and TRBJ2-3, with D unclear. The source material was CD4+ or CD8+ T cells sorted from blood, sampled in a trial of the OX40 agonist ivuxolimab. The CDR3 sequence: CASSQDSRTDTQYF. The CDR3 DNA is TGTGCCAGCAGCCAAGATTCCCGGACAGATACGCAGTATTTT.